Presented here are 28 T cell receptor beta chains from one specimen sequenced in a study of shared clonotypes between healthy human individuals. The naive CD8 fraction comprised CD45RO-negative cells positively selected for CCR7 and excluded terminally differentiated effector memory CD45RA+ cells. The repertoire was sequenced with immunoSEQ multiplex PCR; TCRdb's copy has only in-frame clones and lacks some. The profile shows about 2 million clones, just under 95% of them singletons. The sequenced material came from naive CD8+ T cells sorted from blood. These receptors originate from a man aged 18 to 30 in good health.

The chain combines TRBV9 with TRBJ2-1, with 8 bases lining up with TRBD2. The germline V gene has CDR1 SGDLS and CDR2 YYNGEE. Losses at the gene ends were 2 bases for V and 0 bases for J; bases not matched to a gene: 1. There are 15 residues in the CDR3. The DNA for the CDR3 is TGTGCCAGCAGCGTTAGCGGGAACTCCTACAATGAGCAGTTCTTC. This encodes CASSVSGNSYNEQFF.

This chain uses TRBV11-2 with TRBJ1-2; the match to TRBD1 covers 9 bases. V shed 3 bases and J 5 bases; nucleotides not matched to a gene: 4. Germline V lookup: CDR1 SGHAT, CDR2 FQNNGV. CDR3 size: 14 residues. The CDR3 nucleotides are TGTGCCAGCAGCTTGGGACAGGGCCAATATGGCTACACCTTC. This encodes CASSLGQGQYGYTF.

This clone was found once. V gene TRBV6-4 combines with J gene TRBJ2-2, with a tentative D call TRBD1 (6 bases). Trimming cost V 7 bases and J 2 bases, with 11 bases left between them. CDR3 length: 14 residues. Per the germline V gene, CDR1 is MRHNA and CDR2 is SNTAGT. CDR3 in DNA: TGTGCCAGCACCCCGGACAGAAACACCGGGGAGCTGTTTTTT. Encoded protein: CASTPDRNTGELFF.

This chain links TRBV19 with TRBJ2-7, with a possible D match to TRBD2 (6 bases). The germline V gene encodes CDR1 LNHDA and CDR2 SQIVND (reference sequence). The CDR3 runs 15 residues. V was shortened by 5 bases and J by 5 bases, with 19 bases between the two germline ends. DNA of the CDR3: TGTGCCAGTAGTCATAGGCCGACTAGAGCGGACGAGCAGTACTTC. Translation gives CASSHRPTRADEQYF. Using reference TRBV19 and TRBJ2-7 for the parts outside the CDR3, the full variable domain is DGGITQSPKYLFRKEGQNVTLSCEQNLNHDAMYWYRQDPGQGLRLIYYSQIVNDFQKGDIAEGYSVSREKKESFPLTVTSAQKNPTAFYLCASSHRPTRADEQYFGPGTRLTVT.

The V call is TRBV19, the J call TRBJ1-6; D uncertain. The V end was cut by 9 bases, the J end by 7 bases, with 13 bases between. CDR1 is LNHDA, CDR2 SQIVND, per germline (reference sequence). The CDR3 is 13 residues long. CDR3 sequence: CASTQTLNSPLHF. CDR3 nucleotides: TGTGCCAGCACACAAACCCTCAATTCACCCCTCCACTTT.

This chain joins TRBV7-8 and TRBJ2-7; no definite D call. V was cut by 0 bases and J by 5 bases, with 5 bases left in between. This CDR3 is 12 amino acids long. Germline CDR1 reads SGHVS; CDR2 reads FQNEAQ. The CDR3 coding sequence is TGTGCCAGCAGCTTAGCGAGCGACGAGCAGTACTTC. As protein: CASSLASDEQYF.

The CDR3 nucleotides read TGTGCCATCAGTGCCGAGGGGGAGGAGCAGTACTTC. It specifies CAISAEGEEQYF. The rearrangement links TRBV10-3 to TRBJ2-7, with D maybe TRBD1 (6 bases). The CDR3 is 12 amino acids. The germline V gene encodes CDR1 ENHRY and CDR2 SYGVKD. V was trimmed by 4 bases and J by 7 bases, leaving 11 bases between them.

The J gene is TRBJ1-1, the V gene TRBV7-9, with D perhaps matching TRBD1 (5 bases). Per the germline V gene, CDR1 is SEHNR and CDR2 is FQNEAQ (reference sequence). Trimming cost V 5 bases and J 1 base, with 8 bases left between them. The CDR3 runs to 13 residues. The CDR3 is CASSQGQNTEAFF. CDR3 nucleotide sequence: TGTGCCAGCAGCCAAGGACAGAACACTGAAGCTTTCTTT.

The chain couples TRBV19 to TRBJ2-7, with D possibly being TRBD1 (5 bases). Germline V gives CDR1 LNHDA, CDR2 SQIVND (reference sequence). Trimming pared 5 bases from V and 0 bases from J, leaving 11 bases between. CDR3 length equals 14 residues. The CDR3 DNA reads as TGTGCCAGTAGTCCCCCCGACAGCTCCTACGAGCAGTACTTC. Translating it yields CASSPPDSSYEQYF.

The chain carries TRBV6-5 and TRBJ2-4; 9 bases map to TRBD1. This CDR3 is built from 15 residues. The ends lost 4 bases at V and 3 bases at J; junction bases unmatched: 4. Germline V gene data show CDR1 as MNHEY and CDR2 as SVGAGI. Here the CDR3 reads CASSLRTGDKNIQYF. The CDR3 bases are TGTGCCAGCAGTTTAAGGACAGGGGACAAAAACATTCAGTACTTC.

DNA of the CDR3: TGTGCCAGTAGTACCCGGACTAGCGGGAGTTACAATGAGCAGTTCTTC. It translates to CASSTRTSGSYNEQFF. J is TRBJ2-1 and V is TRBV19; 13 bases match TRBD2. The germline gives CDR1 LNHDA, CDR2 SQIVND (reference sequence). The CDR3 is made up of 16 amino acids. V shed 4 bases, J shed 4 bases, and the junction held 4 bases outside the gene matches.

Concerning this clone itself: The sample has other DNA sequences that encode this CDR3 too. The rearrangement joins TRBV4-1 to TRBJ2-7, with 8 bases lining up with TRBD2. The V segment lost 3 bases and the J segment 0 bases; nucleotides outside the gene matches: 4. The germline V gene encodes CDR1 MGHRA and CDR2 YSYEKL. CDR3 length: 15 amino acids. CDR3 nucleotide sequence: TGCGCCAGCAGCCAGATAGCGGGAAGCTCCTACGAGCAGTACTTC. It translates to CASSQIAGSSYEQYF.

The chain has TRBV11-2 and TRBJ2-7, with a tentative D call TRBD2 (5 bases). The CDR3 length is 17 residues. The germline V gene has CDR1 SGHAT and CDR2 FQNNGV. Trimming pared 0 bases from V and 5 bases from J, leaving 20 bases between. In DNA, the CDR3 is TGTGCCAGCAGCTTAGATCAGAGGGCTAGCTGGGTAGACGAGCAGTACTTC. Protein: CASSLDQRASWVDEQYF.

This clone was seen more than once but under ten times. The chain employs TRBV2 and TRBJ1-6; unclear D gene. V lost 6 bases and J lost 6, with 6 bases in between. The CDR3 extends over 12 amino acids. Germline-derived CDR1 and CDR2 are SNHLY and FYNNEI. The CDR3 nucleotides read TGTGCCAGCAGACCTAGTAATTCACCCCTCCACTTT. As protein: CASRPSNSPLHF.

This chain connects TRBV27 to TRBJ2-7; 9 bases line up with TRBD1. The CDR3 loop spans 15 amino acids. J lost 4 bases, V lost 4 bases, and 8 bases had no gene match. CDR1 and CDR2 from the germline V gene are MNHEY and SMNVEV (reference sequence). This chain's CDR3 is CASSSHNRGLYEQYF. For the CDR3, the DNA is TGTGCCAGCAGTTCGCACAACAGGGGGCTTTACGAGCAGTACTTC.

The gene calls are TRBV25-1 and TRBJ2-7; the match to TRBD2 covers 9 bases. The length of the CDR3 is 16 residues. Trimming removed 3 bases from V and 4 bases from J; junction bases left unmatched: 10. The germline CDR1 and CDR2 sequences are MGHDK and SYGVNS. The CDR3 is CASSEPRGGGWYEQYF. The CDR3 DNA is TGTGCCAGCAGTGAGCCCCGCGGGGGGGGTTGGTACGAGCAGTACTTC.

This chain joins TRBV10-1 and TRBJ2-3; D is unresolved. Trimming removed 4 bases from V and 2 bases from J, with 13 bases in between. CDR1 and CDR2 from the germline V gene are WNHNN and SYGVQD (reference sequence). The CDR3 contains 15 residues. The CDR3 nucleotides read TGCGCCAGCAGTGTGGGGTGGCAGGACACAGATACGCAGTATTTT. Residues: CASSVGWQDTDTQYF.

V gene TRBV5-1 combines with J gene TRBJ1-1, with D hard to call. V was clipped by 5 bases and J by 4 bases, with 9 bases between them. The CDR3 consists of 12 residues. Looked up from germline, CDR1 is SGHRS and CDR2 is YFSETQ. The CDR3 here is CASSDTGTEAFF. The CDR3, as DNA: TGCGCCAGCAGTGACACGGGCACTGAAGCTTTCTTT.

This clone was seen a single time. DNA of the CDR3: TGTGCCAGCAGCTTCGAGACTAGCACAGATACGCAGTATTTT. This encodes CASSFETSTDTQYF. The chain links TRBV7-9 to TRBJ2-3; D unclear. Trimming shortened V by 3 bases and J by 0 bases, and 7 bases separated the two germline ends. Germline V gene data show CDR1 as SEHNR and CDR2 as FQNEAQ (reference sequence). The CDR3 covers 14 residues.

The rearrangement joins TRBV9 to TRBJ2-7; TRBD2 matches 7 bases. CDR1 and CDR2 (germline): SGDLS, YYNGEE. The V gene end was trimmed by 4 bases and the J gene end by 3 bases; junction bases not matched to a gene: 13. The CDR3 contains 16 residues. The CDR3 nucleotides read TGTGCCAGCAGCCTCCGGGGGGTAGCGAACCGCTACGAGCAGTACTTC. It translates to CASSLRGVANRYEQYF.

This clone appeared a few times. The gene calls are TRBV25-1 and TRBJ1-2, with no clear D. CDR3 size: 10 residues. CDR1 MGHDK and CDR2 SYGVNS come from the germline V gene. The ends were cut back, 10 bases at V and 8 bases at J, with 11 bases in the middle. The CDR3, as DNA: TGTGCCACGGAGGAAAGCGGCTACACCTTC. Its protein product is CATEESGYTF.

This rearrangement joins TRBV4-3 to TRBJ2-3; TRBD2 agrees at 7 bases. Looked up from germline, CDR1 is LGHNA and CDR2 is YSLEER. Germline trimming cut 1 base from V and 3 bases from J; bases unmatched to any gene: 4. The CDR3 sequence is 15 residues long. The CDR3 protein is CASSQVAGRTDTQYF. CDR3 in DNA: TGCGCCAGCAGCCAAGTAGCGGGTAGGACAGATACGCAGTATTTT.

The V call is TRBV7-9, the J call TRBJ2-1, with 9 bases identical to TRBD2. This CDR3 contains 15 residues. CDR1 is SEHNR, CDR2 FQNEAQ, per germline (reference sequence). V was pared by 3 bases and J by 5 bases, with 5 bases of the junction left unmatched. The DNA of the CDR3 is TGTGCCAGCAGCTTCCTAGCGGGGTACGACAATGAGCAGTTCTTC. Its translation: CASSFLAGYDNEQFF.

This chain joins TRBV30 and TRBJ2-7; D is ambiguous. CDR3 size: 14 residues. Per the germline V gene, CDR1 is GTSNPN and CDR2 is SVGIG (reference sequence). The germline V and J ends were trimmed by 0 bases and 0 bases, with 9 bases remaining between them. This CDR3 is CAWSVMTTSYEQYF. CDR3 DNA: TGTGCCTGGAGTGTAATGACGACCTCCTACGAGCAGTACTTC.

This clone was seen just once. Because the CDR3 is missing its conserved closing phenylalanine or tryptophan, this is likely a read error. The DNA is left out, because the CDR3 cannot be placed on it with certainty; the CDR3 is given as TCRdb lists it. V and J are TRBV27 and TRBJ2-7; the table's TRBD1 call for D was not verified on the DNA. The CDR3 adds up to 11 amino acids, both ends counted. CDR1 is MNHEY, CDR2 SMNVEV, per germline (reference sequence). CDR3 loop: CASSPGQGLIY.

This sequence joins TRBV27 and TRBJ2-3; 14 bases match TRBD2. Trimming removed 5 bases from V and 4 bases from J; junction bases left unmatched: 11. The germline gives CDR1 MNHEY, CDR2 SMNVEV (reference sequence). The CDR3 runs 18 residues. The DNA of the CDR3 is TGTGCCAGCAGTCTTGCCCCGGGACTAGCGGGAGAGGCAGATACGCAGTATTTT. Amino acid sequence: CASSLAPGLAGEADTQYF.

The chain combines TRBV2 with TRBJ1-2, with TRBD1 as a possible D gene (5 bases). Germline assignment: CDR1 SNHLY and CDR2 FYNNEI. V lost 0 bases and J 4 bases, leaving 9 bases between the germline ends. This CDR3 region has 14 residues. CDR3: CASSEAGTPYGYTF. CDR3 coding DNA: TGTGCCAGCAGTGAAGCAGGGACCCCCTATGGCTACACCTTC.

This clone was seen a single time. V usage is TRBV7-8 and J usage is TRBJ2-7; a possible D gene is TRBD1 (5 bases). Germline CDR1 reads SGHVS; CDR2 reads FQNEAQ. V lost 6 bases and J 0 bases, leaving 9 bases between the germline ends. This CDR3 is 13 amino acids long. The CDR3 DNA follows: TGTGCCAGCAGTCGAACAGGCTCCTACGAGCAGTACTTC. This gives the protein CASSRTGSYEQYF.